This TCR beta chain appears in the sequencing data of a study of T cell responses to AZD1222 COVID-19 vaccine (dated by TCRdb to the early 2020s). About the full investigation: TCR sequencing was performed for fewer than 250 trial participants, of whom approximately 200 were given two doses of AZD1222 and 26 were given two doses of MenACWY control vaccine. Trial participants were enrolled by age into 18-55, 56-69 and 70-plus year subgroups, with around 140, 26 and 57 TCR-sequenced participants respectively.

The CDR3 regions of human TCRbeta chains were analyzed by immunosequencing. On the authors' methods: Repertoire TCRs were matched against a reference library of SARS-CoV-2-specific TCRs generated with the MIRA antigen-specificity platform. Breadth was defined as the fraction of unique TCRs that were SARS-CoV-2-associated. Depth was defined as the fraction of total T cells that were SARS-CoV-2-associated. Using the MIRA data, each spike-specific TCR was mapped to the spike region that the TCR reacts to and placed in a CD4 or CD8 class. Log10-transformed breadth and depth values were compared by one-way ANOVA with Sidak's multiple comparisons tests. The immuneACCESS repertoire file appears here via TCRdb, limited to in-frame rearrangements. These files lack a portion of the clones; in checked studies, under half of the deficit traces to unresolved V genes, and the cause of the others is not known. The DNA gave D and trimming, while V, J and clone size come from that table. Recorded for this sample are some 120,000 clones; more than 70% of them occurred a single time. Clones ranked in the top ten supply approximately 4.4% of the sample.

To note about this clone: Its binding antigen is unknown. The sample holds no much larger clone one base away, and base qualities are not on file.

Results the study describes overall, beyond this receptor: Conclusions about previously exposed vaccinees were limited because only six or seven AZD1222 recipients were SARS-CoV-2 seropositive at baseline. Participants were mostly white British and included more females than males, and it was suggested by the authors that clonal diversity may have been underestimated. A significant rise in spike-specific TCR breadth and depth was observed after two AZD1222 doses relative to day 0 and relative to MenACWY recipients. CD4 TCRs associated with the vaccine covered the entire spike protein, and the dominant responses were in regions 160-218 and 743-854. The 56-69-year group was small, and its depth increase did not reach significance, likely because of low power. No day 14 peak-response samples were available, so repertoires were characterized only after the peak T cell response. Reportedly, close to half of the unique spike-specific TCRs recognized epitopes lying outside the regions that are mutated in the B.1.351 and B.1.1.7 variants.

The meaning of the sample's time point label: about 28 days (+/-7) after the second vaccine dose. AZD1222 recipients given second doses at about 4 weeks or at about 12 weeks were pooled, since spike-specific TCR depth and breadth were not found to differ between the two schedules. Vaccinee samples were obtained from the UK trials COV001 and COV002, which included a single-blind randomized controlled phase 2/3 trial of AZD1222 (ChAdOx1 nCoV-19) in healthy adults. For TCRbeta chain sequencing, PBMC samples were collected from trial participants at day 0 and at day 28 after the second dose. V gives up 5 bases and J gives up 4 bases, and the segment between their germline ends measures 9 bases. From a lookup of the germline V gene (reference sequence), CDR1 and CDR2 are SEHNR and FQNEAQ. Including the terminal cysteine and phenylalanine, the CDR3 comprises 13 residues. Only the CDR3 region is kept as DNA, spanning 39 bases read in frame from base 1.

This specimen consisted of peripheral blood, obtained 28 days after the second AZD1222 dose. The sequence was obtained from an adult who received the AZD1222 COVID-19 vaccine. Here the chain combines TRBV7-9 and TRBJ2-1; possibly the D gene is TRBD2, per 5 matching bases. CDR3 sequence: CASSTRLYNEQFF. The sequence in DNA is TGTGCCAGCAGCACTAGACTTTACAATGAGCAGTTCTTC.